This T cell receptor beta chain was recovered during a study of Ad26.COV2.S vaccination and SARS-CoV-2 variants. Study details: The Ad26.COV2.S arm of the COV1001 trial was where the donor was placed. Donor got 5x10^10 or 1x10^11 viral particles of Ad26.COV2.S. Overall study findings and caveats: After vaccination, substantial breadth of spike-specific CD8+ and CD4+ responses was reported.

About this clone itself: Its antigen is not identified.

Produced via immunoSEQ multiplex PCR; TCRdb's table is partial and in-frame only. The sample has about 480,000 clones, around 88% seen once. V lost 3 bases and J 0 bases, leaving 12 bases between the germline ends. Germline CDR1 and CDR2: LNHNV and YYDKDF (reference sequence). CDR3 length: 16 amino acids. Treatment in this sample: 15 to 20 received Ad26.COV2.S at low or high dose, single or two shots; a few received placebo; per-sample allocation not given. Material that was analyzed had been drawn on day 63 after the first vaccine or placebo injection. Spike of the Wuhan-strain SARS-CoV-2 was expressed by an Ad26 vector, which formed the vaccine.

The sequencing used peripheral blood, collected in a trial of Ad26.COV2.S vaccine versus placebo. J is TRBJ1-3 and V is TRBV15; weak D call: TRBD1 (5 bases). This receptor was identified in a person aged 18 to 59 who received the Ad26.COV2.S COVID-19 vaccine or a placebo. Here the CDR3 DNA reads TGTGCCACCAGCAGGGGGACGGGCAGCTCTGGAAACACCATATATTTT. It yields the protein CATSRGTGSSGNTIYF.